The 21 T cell receptor beta chains reported below all come from one sample, sequenced in a study of liver allograft versus peripheral blood T cells. Study summary: Transplanted-liver and recipient peripheral blood T cell receptor repertoires were compared.

TCRdb redid the calling of the reads with MiXCR, one entry per CDR3 protein. The sample records about 9,500 distinct CDR3 sequences, around 20% being singletons. These TCRs come from a human patient who had a liver transplant. The T cells may partly be graft donor cells.

The chain recombines TRBV27 with TRBJ2-7, with TRBD1 as a possible D gene (5 bases). The germline CDR1 and CDR2 sequences are MNHEY and SMNVEV (reference sequence). The CDR3 covers 15 residues. Trimming cost V 2 bases and J 6 bases, with 17 bases left between them. CDR3 region: CASSLIGGRAGEQYF. As DNA, the CDR3 is TGTGCCAGCAGTTTAATCGGTGGCAGGGCTGGCGAGCAGTACTTC.

This clonotype was observed many times. The chain has TRBV6-5 and TRBJ2-7; TRBD1 aligns across 7 bases. The CDR3 loop spans 11 amino acids. The germline CDR1 and CDR2 sequences are MNHEY and SVGAGI. Losses at the gene ends were 6 bases for V and 4 bases for J; bases not matched to a gene: 0. DNA of the CDR3: TGTGCCAGCAGACAGGGGTACGAGCAGTACTTC. The encoded protein is CASRQGYEQYF.

In its sample, this clonotype ranks as medium-sized. The chain couples TRBV19 to TRBJ1-4, with TRBD1 matching over 7 bases. Germline lookup yields CDR1 LNHDA and CDR2 SQIVND (reference sequence). Germline trimming cut 5 bases from V and 5 bases from J; bases unmatched to any gene: 8. The CDR3 loop spans 15 amino acids. CDR3 in amino acids: CASSLRQGGNEKLFF. The CDR3 coding sequence is TGTGCCAGTAGTCTCCGACAGGGCGGGAATGAAAAACTGTTTTTT.

A few counts support this clonotype. The V gene is TRBV30, the J gene TRBJ1-4; D call uncertain. Germline CDR1 and CDR2: GTSNPN and SVGIG (reference sequence). This CDR3 contains 15 residues. Trimming stripped 1 base from V and 0 bases from J, with 9 bases between. In DNA form, the CDR3 reads TGTGCCTGGAGTGCCCAGACCTCAACTAATGAAAAACTGTTTTTT. This sequence encodes CAWSAQTSTNEKLFF.

As for this clonotype: A read error may be the cause here, since a much bigger clone is one base away. V gene TRBV6-5 combines with J gene TRBJ2-7; no definite D call. CDR1 is MNHEY, CDR2 SVGAGI, per germline. The CDR3 totals 13 residues. V lost 5 bases, J lost 5 bases, and 13 bases lay in between. This chain's CDR3 is CASSPSYSDEQYF. For the CDR3, the DNA is TGTGCCAGCAGTCCCTCCTACAGTGACGAGCAGTACTTC.

There are many counts of this clonotype. This chain joins TRBV27 and TRBJ1-1; D may be TRBD1 (6 bases). The CDR3 extends over 12 amino acids. Trimming removed 5 bases at V and 10 bases at J, with 14 bases between. The germline gives CDR1 MNHEY, CDR2 SMNVEV (reference sequence). The CDR3 spells CASSTTGIRAFF. CDR3 DNA: TGTGCCAGCAGTACTACAGGGATACGAGCTTTCTTT.

This clonotype is categorized as medium-sized. The chain has TRBV6-1 and TRBJ1-1; D unresolved. The CDR3 has 13 residues. V gave up 0 bases and J gave up 3 bases, with 5 bases separating them. CDR1 and CDR2 (germline): MNHNS, SASEGT. The CDR3 protein is CASSEAGDTEAFF. CDR3 DNA sequence: TGTGCCAGCAGTGAAGCGGGAGACACTGAAGCTTTCTTT.

The chain combines TRBV6-5 with TRBJ1-5, with 7 bases that match TRBD1. Trimming cost V 5 bases and J 2 bases; bases outside gene matches: 3. This CDR3 region has 14 residues. The germline CDR1 and CDR2 sequences are MNHEY and SVGAGI. The CDR3 here is CASSPQGRNQPQHF. The CDR3 nucleotides are TGTGCCAGCAGTCCACAGGGGCGCAATCAGCCCCAGCATTTT.

This clonotype was observed a handful of times. This rearrangement joins TRBV6-6 to TRBJ1-3; D remains unclear. The length of the CDR3 is 14 residues. Germline-derived CDR1 and CDR2 are MNHNY and SVGAGI (reference sequence). The ends were cut back, 8 bases at V and 0 bases at J, with 11 bases in the middle. The CDR3, as DNA: TGTGCCAGCTGGAGTGAAGCCTCTGGAAACACCATATATTTT. Protein: CASWSEASGNTIYF.

This clonotype was counted many times. CDR3 nucleotide sequence: TGCAGCGTTGTACGGACAGGGGATCGTCCAGATACGCAGTATTTT. It yields the protein CSVVRTGDRPDTQYF. J is TRBJ2-3 and V is TRBV29-1; 9 bases are shared with TRBD1. Germline lookup yields CDR1 SQVTM and CDR2 ANQGSEA. The V gene end was trimmed by 4 bases and the J gene end by 4 bases; junction bases not matched to a gene: 9. The CDR3 length is 15 residues.

Sample share makes this clonotype medium-sized. V and J are TRBV19 and TRBJ1-1; a possible D gene is TRBD1 (6 bases). Per germline, CDR1 LNHDA and CDR2 SQIVND (reference sequence). The CDR3 sequence is 13 residues long. The V and J ends lost 11 bases and 6 bases respectively, with 19 bases between them. CDR3 amino acids: CAVGADPQPEAFF. The CDR3 DNA reads TGTGCCGTGGGGGCAGATCCCCAACCTGAAGCTTTCTTT.

Judged by abundance, this clonotype is large (0.1 to 1%). The chain couples TRBV29-1 to TRBJ1-2; D remains unclear. Trimming stripped 4 bases from V and 0 bases from J, with 9 bases between. The CDR3 consists of 13 residues. Germline V gives CDR1 SQVTM, CDR2 ANQGSEA. CDR3 sequence (DNA): TGCAGCGTTGCAGACGGGACTAACTATGGCTACACCTTC. Protein product: CSVADGTNYGYTF.

Judged by abundance, this clonotype is medium-sized. This rearrangement joins TRBV18 to TRBJ2-5; D is perhaps TRBD2 (5 bases). This CDR3 comprises 16 residues. V was cut by 2 bases and J by 4 bases, with 17 bases left in between. CDR1 KGHSH and CDR2 LQKENI come from the germline V gene. CDR3 region: CASSPRTGEGPETQYF. In DNA, the CDR3 is TGTGCCAGCTCACCAAGAACTGGAGAGGGCCCAGAGACCCAGTACTTC.

In this sample, this clonotype turned up many times. The CDR3 region is CAWDRDVIEAFF. In DNA, the CDR3 is TGTGCCTGGGACAGGGATGTTATTGAAGCTTTCTTT. This chain uses TRBV30 with TRBJ1-1; 7 positions match TRBD1. Germline lookup yields CDR1 GTSNPN and CDR2 SVGIG (reference sequence). The CDR3 contains 12 residues. The junction had 7 bases not matched to a gene; V was cut back by 5 bases and J by 7 bases. The entire variable domain, with the rest obtained from reference TRBV30 and TRBJ1-1, is as follows: SQTIHQWPATLVQPVGSPLSLECTVEGTSNPNLYWYRQAAGRGLQLLFYSVGIGQISSEVPQNLSASRPQDRQFILSSKKLLLSDSGFYLCAWDRDVIEAFFGQGTRLTVV.

In this sample, this clonotype is medium-sized (0.01 to 0.1%). This chain joins TRBV18 and TRBJ2-7; the D gene is possibly TRBD1 (5 bases). Deletions cut 2 bases from V and 7 bases from J, with 15 bases between. The CDR3 loop spans 14 amino acids. CDR1 and CDR2 (germline): KGHSH, LQKENI. For the CDR3, the DNA is TGTGCCAGCTCACCATCGGACACCGGGCGGGAGCAGTACTTC. Its translation: CASSPSDTGREQYF.

Relative to its sample, this clonotype is medium-sized. The chain is built from TRBV18 and TRBJ1-1; possibly TRBD1 for D (5 bases). Trimming pared 4 bases from V and 0 bases from J, leaving 6 bases between. Germline assignment: CDR1 KGHSH and CDR2 LQKENI. The CDR3 spans 13 residues. The CDR3 sequence: CASSRGMNTEAFF. The CDR3 nucleotides read TGTGCCAGCTCACGGGGGATGAACACTGAAGCTTTCTTT.

In its sample, this clonotype was seen a few times. The chain links TRBV19 to TRBJ1-4; D is ambiguous. CDR3 length: 16 amino acids. V dropped 5 bases and J dropped 0 bases, with 13 bases sitting between them. Germline V gene lookup returns CDR1 LNHDA and CDR2 SQIVND (reference sequence). The CDR3 reads CASSEVGSATNEKLFF. The CDR3, as DNA: TGTGCCAGTAGTGAGGTTGGGTCTGCAACTAATGAAAAACTGTTTTTT. Combining the CDR3 with reference TRBV19 and TRBJ1-4 gives the whole variable domain DGGITQSPKYLFRKEGQNVTLSCEQNLNHDAMYWYRQDPGQGLRLIYYSQIVNDFQKGDIAEGYSVSREKKESFPLTVTSAQKNPTAFYLCASSEVGSATNEKLFFGSGTQLSVL.

Concerning this clonotype: A much larger clone is a single base away; this may be a read error. Without the conserved terminal phenylalanine or tryptophan, this CDR3 likely stems from a read error. The J gene is TRBJ1-1, the V gene TRBV27; a possible D gene is TRBD1 (5 bases). V was clipped by 6 bases and J by 1 base, with 18 bases between them. The CDR3 extends over 16 amino acids. CDR1 and CDR2 (germline): MNHEY, SMNVEV (reference sequence). CDR3 bases: TGTGCCAGCAGCTTGGGCAGACAGATATCGAACACTGAAGCTTTCTTA. Its translation is CASSLGRQISNTEAFL.

In its sample, this clonotype ranks as medium-sized. J is TRBJ1-2 and V is TRBV7-9; D uncertain. The CDR3 loop spans 12 amino acids. Germline assignment: CDR1 SEHNR and CDR2 FQNEAQ (reference sequence). The V end lost 5 bases, the J end lost 8 bases, and 12 bases lay between the germline ends. CDR3 in DNA: TGTGCCAGCAGCCCTCTAGCTGGCGGCTACACCTTC. Its protein is CASSPLAGGYTF.

This clonotype was observed a few times. The chain couples TRBV6-5 to TRBJ1-4, with D maybe TRBD1 (5 bases). There are 14 residues in the CDR3. V lost 6 bases and J 8 bases, leaving 16 bases between the germline ends. Germline CDR1 and CDR2: MNHEY and SVGAGI. Here the CDR3 reads CASRPDIQREKLFF. CDR3 in DNA: TGTGCCAGCAGACCGGACATTCAGAGGGAAAAACTGTTTTTT.

In this sample, this clonotype turned up many times. The J gene is TRBJ2-2, the V gene TRBV29-1; 12 nucleotides agree with TRBD2. Per the germline V gene, CDR1 is SQVTM and CDR2 is ANQGSEA. V shed 5 bases and J 5 bases; nucleotides not matched to a gene: 6. This CDR3 region has 15 residues. The CDR3, as DNA: TGCAGCGTTAATTTACTAGCGGGGGGAACCGGGGAGCTGTTTTTT. Encoded protein: CSVNLLAGGTGELFF.